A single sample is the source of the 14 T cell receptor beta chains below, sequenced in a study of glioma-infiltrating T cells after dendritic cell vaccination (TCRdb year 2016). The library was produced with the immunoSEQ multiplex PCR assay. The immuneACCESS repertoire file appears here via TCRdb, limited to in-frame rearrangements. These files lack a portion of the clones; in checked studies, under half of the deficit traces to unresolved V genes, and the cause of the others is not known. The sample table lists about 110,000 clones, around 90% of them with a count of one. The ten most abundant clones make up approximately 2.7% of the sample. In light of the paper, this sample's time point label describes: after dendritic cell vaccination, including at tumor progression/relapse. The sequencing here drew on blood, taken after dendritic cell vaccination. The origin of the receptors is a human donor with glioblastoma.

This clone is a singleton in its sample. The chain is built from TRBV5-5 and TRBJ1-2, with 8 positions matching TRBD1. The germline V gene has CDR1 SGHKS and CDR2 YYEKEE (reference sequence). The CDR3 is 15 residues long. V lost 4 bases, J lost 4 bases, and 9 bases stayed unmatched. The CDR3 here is CASSSTGTGGYGYTF. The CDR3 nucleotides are TGTGCCAGCAGCAGCACCGGGACAGGCGGCTATGGCTACACCTTC.

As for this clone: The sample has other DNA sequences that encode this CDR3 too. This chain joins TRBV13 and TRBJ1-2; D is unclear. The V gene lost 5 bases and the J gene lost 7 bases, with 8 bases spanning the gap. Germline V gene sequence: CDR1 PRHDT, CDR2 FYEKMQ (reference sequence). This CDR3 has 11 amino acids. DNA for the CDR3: TGTGCCAGCAGCCTCGGAGGTGGCTACACCTTC. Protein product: CASSLGGGYTF.

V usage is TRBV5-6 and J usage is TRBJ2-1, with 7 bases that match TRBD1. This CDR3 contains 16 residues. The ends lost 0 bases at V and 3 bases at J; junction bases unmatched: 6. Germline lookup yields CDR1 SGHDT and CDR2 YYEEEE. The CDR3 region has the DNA TGTGCCAGCAGCTTGGACTGGGACAGCCGCTACAATGAGCAGTTCTTC. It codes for CASSLDWDSRYNEQFF.

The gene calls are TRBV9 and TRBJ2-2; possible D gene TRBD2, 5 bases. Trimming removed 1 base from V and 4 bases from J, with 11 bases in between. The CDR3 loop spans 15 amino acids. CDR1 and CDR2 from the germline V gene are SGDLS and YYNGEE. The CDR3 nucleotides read TGTGCCAGCAGCGTAAGAAGTGGACTCACCGGGGAGCTGTTTTTT. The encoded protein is CASSVRSGLTGELFF.

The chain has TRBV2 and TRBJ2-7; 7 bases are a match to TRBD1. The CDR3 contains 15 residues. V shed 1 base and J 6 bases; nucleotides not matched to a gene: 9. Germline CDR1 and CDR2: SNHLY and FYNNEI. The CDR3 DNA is TGTGCCAGCAGTGAAGAAAGGGGGCGCTGGTCCGAGCAGTACTTC. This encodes CASSEERGRWSEQYF.

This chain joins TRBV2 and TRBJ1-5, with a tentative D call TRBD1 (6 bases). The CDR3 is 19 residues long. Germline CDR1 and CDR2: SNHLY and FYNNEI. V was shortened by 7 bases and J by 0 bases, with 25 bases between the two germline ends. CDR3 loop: CASTTVATGLADSNQPQHF. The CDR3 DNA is TGTGCCAGCACAACCGTCGCGACAGGTCTAGCCGATAGCAATCAGCCCCAGCATTTT.

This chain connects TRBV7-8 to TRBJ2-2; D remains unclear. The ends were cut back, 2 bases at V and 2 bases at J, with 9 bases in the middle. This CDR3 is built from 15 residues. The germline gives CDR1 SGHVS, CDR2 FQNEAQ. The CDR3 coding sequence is TGTGCCAGCAGCTTAACCGGGTCCAACACCGGGGAGCTGTTTTTT. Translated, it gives CASSLTGSNTGELFF.

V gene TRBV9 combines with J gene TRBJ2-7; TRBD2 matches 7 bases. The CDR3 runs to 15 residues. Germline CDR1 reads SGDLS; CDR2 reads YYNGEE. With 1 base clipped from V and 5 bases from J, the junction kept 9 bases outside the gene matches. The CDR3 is CASSVSAGARDEQYF. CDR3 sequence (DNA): TGTGCCAGCAGCGTATCGGCGGGAGCTCGCGACGAGCAGTACTTC.

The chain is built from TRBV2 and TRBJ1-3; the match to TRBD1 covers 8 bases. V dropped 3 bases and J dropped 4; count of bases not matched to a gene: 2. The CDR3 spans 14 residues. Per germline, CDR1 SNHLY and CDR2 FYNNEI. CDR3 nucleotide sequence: TGTGCCAGCAGTGAGACAGGGGAAGGAAACACCATATATTTT. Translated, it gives CASSETGEGNTIYF.

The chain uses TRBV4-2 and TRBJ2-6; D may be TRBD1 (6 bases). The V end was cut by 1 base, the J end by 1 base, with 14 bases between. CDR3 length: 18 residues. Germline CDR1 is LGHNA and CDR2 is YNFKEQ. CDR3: CASSQVSDSISGANVLTF. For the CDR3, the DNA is TGTGCCAGCAGCCAAGTTTCGGACAGTATATCTGGGGCCAACGTCCTGACTTTC.

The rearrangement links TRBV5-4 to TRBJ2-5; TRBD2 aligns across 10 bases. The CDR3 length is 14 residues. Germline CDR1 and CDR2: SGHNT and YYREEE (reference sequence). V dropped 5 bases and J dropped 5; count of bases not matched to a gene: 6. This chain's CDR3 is CASSSGLARETQYF. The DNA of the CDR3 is TGTGCCAGCAGTTCGGGACTAGCGAGGGAGACCCAGTACTTC.

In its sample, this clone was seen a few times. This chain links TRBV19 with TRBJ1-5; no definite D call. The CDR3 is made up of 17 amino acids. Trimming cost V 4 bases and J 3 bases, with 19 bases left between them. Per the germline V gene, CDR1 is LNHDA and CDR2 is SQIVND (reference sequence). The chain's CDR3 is CASSNPSGEGYNQPQHF. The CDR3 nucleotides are TGTGCCAGTAGTAACCCCTCCGGGGAAGGGTACAATCAGCCCCAGCATTTT.

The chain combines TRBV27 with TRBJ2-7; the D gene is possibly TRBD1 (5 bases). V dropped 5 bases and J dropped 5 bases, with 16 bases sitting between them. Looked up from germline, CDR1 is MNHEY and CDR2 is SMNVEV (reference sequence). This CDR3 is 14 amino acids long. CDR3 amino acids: CASSPDARVNEQYF. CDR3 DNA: TGTGCCAGCAGTCCCGATGCCAGGGTCAACGAGCAGTACTTC.

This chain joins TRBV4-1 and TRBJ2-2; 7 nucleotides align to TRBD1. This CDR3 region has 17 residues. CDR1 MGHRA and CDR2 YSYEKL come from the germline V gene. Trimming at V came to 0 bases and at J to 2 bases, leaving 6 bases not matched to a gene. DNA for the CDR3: TGCGCCAGCAGCCAAGATAGGTGGGACAGCAACACCGGGGAGCTGTTTTTT. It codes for CASSQDRWDSNTGELFF.